At least ten counts were recorded for the clone carrying this T cell receptor beta chain. Its antigen is unknown. The data are from a study of response to subunit inactivated influenza vaccine. Study observations and caveats: Authors suggested each seasonal influenza vaccination recruits few new T cells.

The CDR3 consists of 18 residues. The ends lost 1 base at V and 4 bases at J; junction bases unmatched: 13. Germline V gives CDR1 LGHNA, CDR2 YSLEER. TCRdb re-analysed the RT-PCR reads in MiXCR, keeping a single row per CDR3 protein. The sample holds over 800,000 distinct CDR3 sequences, less than 25% seen once. The chain joins TRBV4-3 to TRBJ2-7; 10 bases map to TRBD2. Sequencing was performed on PBMCs from blood, taken 4 to 6 days after vaccination. This TCR was recovered from a man aged 50 to 60 who received an inactivated influenza vaccine. CDR3 amino acids: CASSQGVLAGGFMYEQYF. CDR3 nucleotides: TGCGCCAGCAGCCAAGGAGTTTTAGCGGGAGGTTTTATGTACGAGCAGTACTTC.